The 32 T cell receptor beta chains given below trace back to one sample, sequenced in a study of blood T cell repertoires in COVID-19. This table comes from immunoSEQ multiplex PCR, and its TCRdb copy is limited to in-frame clones, with some not included. The data contain about 99,000 clones, about 83% of them seen just once; the ten biggest clones take up roughly 2%. Material: peripheral blood. These receptor sequences come from a man aged 65-85 years with active or convalescent COVID-19.

V gene TRBV23-1 combines with J gene TRBJ2-7, with 9 bases lining up with TRBD1. TRBV23-1 is given ORF status, its function remaining uncertain. V lost 2 bases and J lost 6; bases outside the gene matches: 11. The CDR3 runs to 16 residues. The CDR3, as DNA: TGCGCCAGCAGTCAACAACAGGGGGCGCGAGGGGGCGAGCAGTACTTC. This translates into CASSQQQGARGGEQYF.

This rearrangement joins TRBV15 to TRBJ2-3, with 7 nucleotides matching TRBD2. Trimming took 0 bases from V and 4 from J; bases not matched to a gene: 4. Germline V gene sequence: CDR1 LNHNV, CDR2 YYDKDF (reference sequence). The CDR3 has 15 residues. CDR3 in DNA: TGTGCCACCAGCAGAGATATTCGGGGGGCAGATACGCAGTATTTT. Its protein product is CATSRDIRGADTQYF.

The sample holds a few counts of this clone. The J gene is TRBJ2-7, the V gene TRBV3-1 (or the pseudogene TRBV3-2); TRBD2 matches 7 bases. The ends lost 0 bases at V and 1 base at J; junction bases unmatched: 3. The CDR3 spans 15 residues. Germline V gene sequence: CDR1 LGHDT, CDR2 YNNKEL (reference sequence). CDR3 amino acids: CASSQDTGGSYEQYF. Written as DNA, the CDR3 is TGTGCCAGCAGCCAAGATACGGGGGGTTCCTACGAGCAGTACTTC.

The V and J genes are TRBV7-9 and TRBJ2-2; D might be TRBD1 (6 bases). In germline, CDR1 is SEHNR, CDR2 FQNEAQ (reference sequence). The CDR3 runs 12 residues. The V end was cut by 9 bases, the J end by 4 bases, with 9 bases between. The CDR3 protein is CASHRVTGELFF. The CDR3 nucleotides read TGTGCCAGTCACAGGGTCACCGGGGAGCTGTTTTTT.

The chain recombines TRBV5-5 with TRBJ2-2, with 14 bases identical to TRBD2. Germline loops: CDR1 SGHKS, CDR2 YYEKEE (reference sequence). V dropped 4 bases and J dropped 7; count of bases not matched to a gene: 6. The CDR3 spans 16 residues. CDR3 coding DNA: TGTGCCAGCAGCCCGACTAGCGGGGGGGCTAGCGGGGAGCTGTTTTTT. Encoded protein: CASSPTSGGASGELFF.

V usage is TRBV4-1 and J usage is TRBJ2-7; 8 bases are shared with TRBD2. Germline CDR1 and CDR2: MGHRA and YSYEKL. The CDR3 totals 16 residues. J was trimmed by 2 bases and V by 0 bases; bases with no gene match: 6. CDR3 DNA: TGCGCCAGCAGCCAAGAAAACCCGGGGGGGCCCTACGAGCAGTACTTC. Protein product: CASSQENPGGPYEQYF.

This clone occurred a few times. The chain combines TRBV7-9 with TRBJ2-5, with 7 bases that match TRBD2. J gave up 5 bases and V 3 bases, and 9 bases lay outside the gene matches. The CDR3 is 15 amino acids. Germline lookup yields CDR1 SEHNR and CDR2 FQNEAQ (reference sequence). The CDR3 DNA is TGTGCCAGCAGCTTCCTCGGGACCGGGGGGGAGACCCAGTACTTC. As protein: CASSFLGTGGETQYF.

This clone was found once. This chain uses TRBV4-1 with TRBJ2-3; a possible D gene is TRBD1 (6 bases). The V and J ends lost 0 bases and 0 bases respectively, with 13 bases between them. Germline CDR1 MGHRA, CDR2 YSYEKL. CDR3 length: 17 residues. The CDR3 loop is CASSQDLGGFSTDTQYF. CDR3 in DNA: TGCGCCAGCAGCCAAGATCTAGGGGGATTTAGCACAGATACGCAGTATTTT.

This clone occurred a few times. V is TRBV11-1 and J is TRBJ1-6, with D possibly matching TRBD1 (6 bases). V lost 5 bases to trimming and J lost 8 bases, with 16 bases between them. The CDR3 totals 15 residues. The V gene's germline CDR1 is SGHAT and CDR2 FQDESV (reference sequence). The CDR3 here is CASSARTAAYSPLHF. The CDR3 DNA follows: TGTGCCAGCAGCGCAAGGACAGCAGCTTATTCACCCCTCCACTTT.

The chain employs TRBV5-8 and TRBJ2-1; 15 nucleotides line up with TRBD2. The length of the CDR3 is 18 residues. The V gene's germline CDR1 is SGHTS and CDR2 YDEGEE. With V trimmed by 3 bases and J by 8 bases, 12 bases remained unmatched. The DNA for the CDR3 is TGTGCCAGCAGCTCCGCCGGGACTAGCGGGGGGTCTCGGGATGAGCAGTTCTTC. Its translation: CASSSAGTSGGSRDEQFF.

The chain is built from TRBV6-1 and TRBJ1-2, with 8 bases aligning to TRBD1. The CDR3 is 14 residues long. CDR1 and CDR2 (germline): MNHNS, SASEGT. The junction had 11 bases not matched to a gene; V was cut back by 6 bases and J by 8 bases. The DNA of the CDR3 is TGTGCCAGCAGGGGGACAGGAGGGACCCTGGGCTACACCTTC. The encoded protein is CASRGTGGTLGYTF.

A single count supports this clone. V is TRBV5-1 and J is TRBJ1-2; D possibly corresponds to TRBD1 (6 bases). Trimming cost V 0 bases and J 4 bases, with 7 bases left between them. Germline loops: CDR1 SGHRS, CDR2 YFSETQ. The CDR3 is made up of 13 amino acids. The CDR3 protein is CASSLEGGYGYTF. The CDR3 DNA reads TGCGCCAGCAGCTTGGAAGGGGGCTATGGCTACACCTTC.

As to this clone: Other DNA sequences of this sample code for an identical CDR3. The rearrangement joins TRBV7-9 to TRBJ1-6, with 7 bases fitting TRBD1. The ends lost 5 bases at V and 7 bases at J; junction bases unmatched: 2. The CDR3 spans 13 residues. Germline CDR1 is SEHNR and CDR2 is FQNEAQ (reference sequence). Here the CDR3 reads CASSLQGNSPLHF. CDR3 nucleotide sequence: TGTGCCAGCAGCCTACAGGGGAATTCACCCCTCCACTTT.

J is TRBJ2-5 and V is TRBV7-2; 11 bases agree with TRBD2. V trimming: 4 bases; J trimming: 5 bases; junction bases outside the gene matches: 3. The CDR3 loop spans 14 amino acids. The germline V gene encodes CDR1 SGHTA and CDR2 FQGNSA. CDR3 region: CASSSGTSGETQYF. CDR3 DNA: TGTGCCAGCAGCTCCGGGACTAGCGGTGAGACCCAGTACTTC.

The chain recombines TRBV14 with TRBJ1-2; 9 bases map to TRBD1. V gave up 1 base and J gave up 2 bases; unmatched junction bases: 2. CDR1 is SGHDN, CDR2 FVKESK, per germline. This CDR3 is 15 amino acids long. The CDR3 here is CASSQGGTGNYGYTF. In nucleotides, the CDR3 is TGTGCCAGCAGCCAAGGTGGGACAGGGAACTATGGCTACACCTTC.

The chain is built from TRBV19 and TRBJ2-3; 12 positions agree with TRBD2. The CDR3 contains 15 residues. The V and J ends lost 4 bases and 8 bases, in that order; junction bases with no gene match: 7. Per germline, CDR1 LNHDA and CDR2 SQIVND (reference sequence). The CDR3 here is CASSTLAGGPVTQYF. In DNA form, the CDR3 reads TGTGCCAGTAGTACACTAGCGGGGGGCCCCGTTACGCAGTATTTT.

The rearrangement uses TRBV15 and TRBJ1-2, with TRBD1 matching 7 bases. The V gene's germline CDR1 is LNHNV and CDR2 YYDKDF (reference sequence). The junction had 6 bases not matched to a gene; V was cut back by 1 base and J by 4 bases. The CDR3 runs to 15 residues. For the CDR3, the DNA is TGTGCCACCAGCAGAGGGGGTTCAGGGGGCTATGGCTACACCTTC. Translated: CATSRGGSGGYGYTF.

This clone has more than one count but fewer than ten. V and J are TRBV9 and TRBJ1-5, with 8 bases identical to TRBD1. V gave up 4 bases and J gave up 3 bases; unmatched junction bases: 6. The germline CDR1 and CDR2 sequences are SGDLS and YYNGEE. This CDR3 is 15 amino acids long. The CDR3 loop reads CASSPGTGVNQPQHF. The CDR3 bases are TGTGCCAGCAGCCCCGGGACAGGCGTCAATCAGCCCCAGCATTTT.

This chain links TRBV7-2 with TRBJ2-5; weak D call: TRBD2 (7 bases). Germline V gene lookup returns CDR1 SGHTA and CDR2 FQGNSA. There are 17 residues in the CDR3. Trimming removed 5 bases at V and 2 bases at J, with 21 bases between. CDR3 nucleotides: TGTGCCAGCAGCCCCTCGGGGGGCCTCAACGGACAAGAGACCCAGTACTTC. Translation: CASSPSGGLNGQETQYF.

The CDR3 here is CASSPRQGANYGYTF. CDR3 DNA: TGTGCCAGTAGTCCCCGACAGGGAGCTAACTATGGCTACACCTTC. The chain joins TRBV19 to TRBJ1-2, with 7 bases lining up with TRBD1. V lost 5 bases to trimming and J lost 0 bases; unmatched junction nucleotides: 6. This CDR3 region has 15 residues. Per the germline V gene, CDR1 is LNHDA and CDR2 is SQIVND (reference sequence).

V is TRBV7-3 and J is TRBJ2-2; D not certain. Germline CDR1 and CDR2: SGHTA and FQGTGA. CDR3 length: 15 amino acids. V lost 3 bases and J 1 base, leaving 9 bases between the germline ends. Here the CDR3 DNA reads TGTGCCAGCAGCTTTTTCGGTGGGAACACCGGGGAGCTGTTTTTT. Its protein product is CASSFFGGNTGELFF.

The J gene is TRBJ2-5, the V gene TRBV2; D unclear. Per the germline V gene, CDR1 is SNHLY and CDR2 is FYNNEI. Trimming cost V 4 bases and J 4 bases, with 13 bases left between them. The CDR3 extends over 14 amino acids. CDR3 bases: TGTGCCAGCAGTGTCTCCTTAGCTGGAGAGACCCAGTACTTC. Translating gives CASSVSLAGETQYF.

V and J are TRBV5-5 and TRBJ1-5; D is uncertain. The CDR3 is 13 residues long. The germline V gene encodes CDR1 SGHKS and CDR2 YYEKEE (reference sequence). V dropped 1 base and J dropped 4 bases, with 6 bases sitting between them. CDR3: CASSLQVNQPQHF. The CDR3 nucleotides read TGTGCCAGCAGCTTGCAGGTTAATCAGCCCCAGCATTTT.

This clone was seen a handful of times. This specimen includes other DNA sequences encoding the same CDR3. The chain is built from TRBV18 and TRBJ1-4; 8 bases line up with TRBD1. The CDR3 totals 15 residues. With 3 bases clipped from V and 2 bases from J, the junction kept 2 bases outside the gene matches. Germline V gene lookup returns CDR1 KGHSH and CDR2 LQKENI. The CDR3 loop is CASSPQGATNEKLFF. CDR3 DNA: TGTGCCAGCTCACCCCAGGGGGCGACTAATGAAAAACTGTTTTTT.

The chain links TRBV5-6 to TRBJ1-6; a weak D match, TRBD1 (5 bases). CDR1 is SGHDT, CDR2 YYEEEE, per germline. The CDR3 sequence is 14 residues long. V was shortened by 2 bases and J by 10 bases, with 13 bases between the two germline ends. This CDR3 reads CASSFWQGGSPLHF. DNA of the CDR3: TGTGCCAGCAGCTTTTGGCAGGGAGGGTCACCCCTCCACTTT. The complete variable domain, with remaining parts taken from reference TRBV5-6 and TRBJ1-6, reads DAGVTQSPTHLIKTRGQQVTLRCSPKSGHDTVSWYQQALGQGPQFIFQYYEEEERQRGNFPDRFSGHQFPNYSSELNVNALLLGDSALYLCASSFWQGGSPLHFGNGTRLTVT.

The sample holds a few counts of this clone. The chain recombines TRBV5-1 with TRBJ2-3; 7 nucleotides line up with TRBD2. Germline assignment: CDR1 SGHRS and CDR2 YFSETQ. The trim removed 0 bases at V and 2 bases at J, leaving 0 bases unmatched. The CDR3 has 14 residues. Here the CDR3 DNA reads TGCGCCAGCAGCTTGGGGGACTACACAGATACGCAGTATTTT. Its translation is CASSLGDYTDTQYF. The variable domain in full, completed from reference TRBV5-1 and TRBJ2-3, reads KAGVTQTPRYLIKTRGQQVTLSCSPISGHRSVSWYQQTPGQGLQFLFEYFSETQRNKGNFPGRFSGRQFSNSRSEMNVSTLELGDSALYLCASSLGDYTDTQYFGPGTRLTVL.

This chain connects TRBV7-6 to TRBJ2-5, with D tentatively TRBD2 (5 bases). This CDR3 region has 14 residues. Germline assignment: CDR1 SGHVS and CDR2 FNYEAQ. V was pared by 2 bases and J by 5 bases, with 12 bases between. CDR3 region: CASSLNALGETQYF. CDR3 nucleotides: TGTGCCAGCAGCTTAAACGCACTAGGGGAGACCCAGTACTTC.

This clone was recorded only once. The rearrangement joins TRBV29-1 to TRBJ1-1; D uncertain. The ends were cut back, 6 bases at V and 6 bases at J, with 20 bases in the middle. This CDR3 contains 14 residues. The V gene's germline CDR1 is SQVTM and CDR2 ANQGSEA. The CDR3 reads CSVSNSGGFAEAFF. The CDR3 region has the DNA TGCAGCGTCTCTAATTCGGGAGGCTTCGCTGAAGCTTTCTTT.

The chain is built from TRBV5-1 and TRBJ1-1; the D is unclear. V gave up 0 bases and J gave up 5 bases, with 11 bases separating them. There are 14 residues in the CDR3. CDR1 and CDR2 (germline): SGHRS, YFSETQ. Here the CDR3 DNA reads TGCGCCAGCAGCTTGGATCTTTCTCGGACTGAAGCTTTCTTT. It translates to CASSLDLSRTEAFF.

This clone was seen a few times. This rearrangement joins TRBV27 to TRBJ1-2; 9 nucleotides agree with TRBD1. V was clipped by 6 bases and J by 2 bases; unmatched bases: 7. CDR1 and CDR2 from the germline V gene are MNHEY and SMNVEV (reference sequence). There are 15 residues in the CDR3. The CDR3 region is CASRGQDRGNYGYTF. DNA of the CDR3: TGTGCCAGCAGGGGTCAGGACAGGGGAAACTATGGCTACACCTTC.

The rearrangement links TRBV30 to TRBJ2-1; D gene ambiguous. The CDR3 spans 13 residues. Trimming stripped 1 base from V and 0 bases from J, with 4 bases between. Germline V gene data show CDR1 as GTSNPN and CDR2 as SVGIG (reference sequence). This CDR3 reads CAWSGSSYNEQFF. The CDR3 DNA reads TGTGCCTGGAGTGGCAGCTCCTACAATGAGCAGTTCTTC.

The chain carries TRBV6-1 and TRBJ2-1; 13 positions agree with TRBD2. Germline lookup yields CDR1 MNHNS and CDR2 SASEGT. The CDR3 length is 16 residues. Trimming removed 3 bases from V and 4 bases from J; junction bases left unmatched: 3. The CDR3 DNA is TGTGCCAGCAGTGACTGGACTAGCGGGGGATACAATGAGCAGTTCTTC. This encodes CASSDWTSGGYNEQFF.